Shown below are 27 T cell receptor beta chains from a single sample sequenced in a study of STAT3 mutations in large granular lymphocyte leukemia. Study observations and caveats: At least one immunodominant TCR beta clonotype appeared in every T-cell large granular lymphocyte leukemia patient.

No antigen has been identified for these receptors. The protocol was immunoSEQ multiplex PCR, while the TCRdb copy is restricted to in-frame clones and leaves out a portion. The repertoire consists of tens of thousands of clones, with 70% to 90% occurring once and the leading ten covering more than 0.4%. Sequencing was done on a sample of PBMCs. The receptors shown here come from a human donor with T large granular lymphocyte leukemia. Some clones in this sample may be carry-over from other donors' samples.

The gene calls are TRBV25-1 and TRBJ1-5; D is uncertain. This CDR3 is 12 amino acids long. CDR1 and CDR2 (germline): MGHDK, SYGVNS. Deletions cut 4 bases from V and 4 bases from J, with 5 bases between. CDR3 amino acids: CASSVRNQPQHF. The CDR3 region has the DNA TGTGCCAGCAGTGTGCGTAATCAGCCCCAGCATTTT.

This chain joins TRBV6-6 and TRBJ2-1; D possibly corresponds to TRBD2 (6 bases). Germline loops: CDR1 MNHNY, CDR2 SVGAGI (reference sequence). V was shortened by 2 bases and J by 0 bases, with 8 bases between the two germline ends. This CDR3 contains 15 residues. CDR3 sequence reads: CASSYGGSSYNEQFF. CDR3 nucleotide sequence: TGTGCCAGCAGTTACGGGGGGAGCTCCTACAATGAGCAGTTCTTC.

The chain uses TRBV2 and TRBJ2-7; maybe TRBD2 (5 bases). This CDR3 spans 11 amino acids. The V gene lost 6 bases and the J gene lost 13 bases, with 16 bases spanning the gap. Germline V gene lookup returns CDR1 SNHLY and CDR2 FYNNEI. CDR3 bases: TGTGCCAGCAGCCCGGACGCAGAGGGCTACTTC. It encodes CASSPDAEGYF.

This clone showed up just once. CDR3 sequence: CASSLDGNQPQHF. DNA of the CDR3: TGCGCCAGCAGCCTTGACGGTAATCAGCCCCAGCATTTT. V is TRBV5-1 and J is TRBJ1-5; no definite D call. Looked up from germline, CDR1 is SGHRS and CDR2 is YFSETQ. The V end lost 4 bases, the J end lost 4 bases, and 9 bases lay between the germline ends. The CDR3 spans 13 residues.

The CDR3 sequence: CASSPTLAGVGANVLTF. DNA for the CDR3: TGTGCCAGCTCACCAACCTTAGCGGGGGTGGGGGCCAACGTCCTGACTTTC. The rearrangement links TRBV18 to TRBJ2-6, with 9 nucleotides matching TRBD2. CDR1 and CDR2 from the germline V gene are KGHSH and LQKENI. J gave up 4 bases and V 2 bases, and 6 bases lay outside the gene matches. The CDR3 length is 17 residues. Based on the CDR3 plus reference TRBV18 and TRBJ2-6, the full variable domain is NAGVMQNPRHLVRRRGQEARLRCSPMKGHSHVYWYRQLPEEGLKFMVYLQKENIIDESGMPKERFSAEFPKEGPSILRIQQVVRGDSAAYFCASSPTLAGVGANVLTFGAGSRLTVL.

The genes are TRBV7-9 and TRBJ1-3, with D maybe TRBD1 (5 bases). V was clipped by 4 bases and J by 4 bases, with 14 bases between them. The germline CDR1 and CDR2 sequences are SEHNR and FQNEAQ (reference sequence). This CDR3 has 15 amino acids. The CDR3 region has the DNA TGTGCCAGCAGCTCGGCAGGGTTTTGGGGAAACACCATATATTTT. This sequence encodes CASSSAGFWGNTIYF.

The chain combines TRBV11-2 with TRBJ2-3; unclear D gene. With 8 bases removed from V and 2 bases from J, the gap between germline ends came to 8 bases. CDR1 and CDR2 (germline): SGHAT, FQNNGV. The CDR3 is made up of 12 amino acids. CDR3 amino acids: CASYGATDTQYF. The CDR3 DNA is TGTGCCAGCTACGGAGCCACAGATACGCAGTATTTT.

The J gene is TRBJ1-2, the V gene TRBV18, with 10 bases that match TRBD1. The ends lost 0 bases at V and 3 bases at J; junction bases unmatched: 1. Germline CDR1 and CDR2: KGHSH and LQKENI. The CDR3 contains 15 residues. This CDR3 is CASSPPGQGHYGYTF. DNA of the CDR3: TGTGCCAGCTCACCACCGGGACAGGGGCACTATGGCTACACCTTC.

The chain combines TRBV14 with TRBJ2-3; TRBD1 is a possible D gene (5 bases). The germline V gene encodes CDR1 SGHDN and CDR2 FVKESK. This CDR3 region has 16 residues. The V gene lost 0 bases and the J gene lost 0 bases, with 10 bases spanning the gap. The CDR3 reads CASSQDRAASTDTQYF. CDR3 in DNA: TGTGCCAGCAGCCAAGACAGGGCGGCTAGCACAGATACGCAGTATTTT.

V and J are TRBV28 and TRBJ1-5, with 7 bases matching TRBD1. This CDR3 region has 15 residues. The V gene's germline CDR1 is MDHEN and CDR2 SYDVKM. V was clipped by 3 bases and J by 6 bases; unmatched bases: 8. This CDR3 reads CASSFGRGVGQPQHF. CDR3 DNA sequence: TGTGCCAGCAGTTTCGGCAGGGGGGTCGGTCAGCCCCAGCATTTT.

The V and J genes are TRBV10-3 and TRBJ2-5; no reliable D call. The CDR3 is 13 residues long. The ends were cut back, 6 bases at V and 1 base at J, with 9 bases in the middle. Germline CDR1 ENHRY, CDR2 SYGVKD. DNA for the CDR3: TGTGCCATCAGCCTCACGGCCCAAGAGACCCAGTACTTC. Its protein is CAISLTAQETQYF.

V usage is TRBV5-6 and J usage is TRBJ2-2; D is unclear. Germline CDR1 SGHDT, CDR2 YYEEEE. Trimming shortened V by 5 bases and J by 7 bases, and 12 bases separated the two germline ends. The length of the CDR3 is 13 residues. DNA of the CDR3: TGTGCCAGCAGGTTATGGGATCACGGGGAGCTGTTTTTT. It translates to CASRLWDHGELFF.

The chain recombines TRBV5-4 with TRBJ2-2; tentative D call: TRBD2 (6 bases). CDR1 SGHNT and CDR2 YYREEE come from the germline V gene (reference sequence). The CDR3 is 16 amino acids. V lost 1 base to trimming and J lost 6 bases, with 16 bases between them. As DNA, the CDR3 is TGTGCCAGCAGCTTGTACGTCGGGGGTCAAGCCGGGGAGCTGTTTTTT. Translation: CASSLYVGGQAGELFF.

The chain uses TRBV5-8 and TRBJ1-5; D uncertain. CDR1 is SGHTS, CDR2 YDEGEE, per germline. This CDR3 comprises 14 residues. The germline V and J ends were trimmed by 6 bases and 3 bases, with 13 bases remaining between them. For the CDR3, the DNA is TGTGCCAGCATCCCACCTTGGGACAATCAGCCCCAGCATTTT. It codes for CASIPPWDNQPQHF.

This sequence joins TRBV5-1 and TRBJ2-2; a weak D match, TRBD2 (5 bases). V was shortened by 2 bases and J by 4 bases, with 9 bases between the two germline ends. Per germline, CDR1 SGHRS and CDR2 YFSETQ. This CDR3 spans 14 amino acids. The CDR3, as DNA: TGCGCCAGCAGCTTAGTACGGGGCACCGGGGAGCTGTTTTTT. This codes for CASSLVRGTGELFF.

J is TRBJ2-7 and V is TRBV9; 10 bases are shared with TRBD2. The germline CDR1 and CDR2 sequences are SGDLS and YYNGEE. The CDR3 covers 15 residues. With 4 bases clipped from V and 4 bases from J, the junction kept 8 bases outside the gene matches. The CDR3 sequence: CASSPGASGSYEQYF. The CDR3 region has the DNA TGTGCCAGCAGCCCCGGGGCTAGCGGGAGTTACGAGCAGTACTTC. Combining the CDR3 with reference TRBV9 and TRBJ2-7 gives the whole variable domain DSGVTQTPKHLITATGQRVTLRCSPRSGDLSVYWYQQSLDQGLQFLIQYYNGEERAKGNILERFSAQQFPDLHSELNLSSLELGDSALYFCASSPGASGSYEQYFGPGTRLTVT.

The chain recombines TRBV30 with TRBJ2-3; 7 bases line up with TRBD2. The V segment lost 2 bases and the J segment 4 bases; nucleotides outside the gene matches: 9. Per germline, CDR1 GTSNPN and CDR2 SVGIG (reference sequence). This CDR3 has 15 residues. The CDR3: CAWSNGGGGPDTQYF. The CDR3 bases are TGTGCCTGGAGTAATGGCGGGGGTGGCCCAGATACGCAGTATTTT.

J is TRBJ1-3 and V is TRBV19; no clear D gene. The ends were cut back, 7 bases at V and 1 base at J, with 14 bases in the middle. The V gene's germline CDR1 is LNHDA and CDR2 SQIVND (reference sequence). The CDR3 extends over 15 amino acids. The CDR3 reads CASTQKGSSGNTIYF. CDR3 DNA sequence: TGTGCCAGTACCCAAAAAGGGTCGTCTGGAAACACCATATATTTT.

The chain carries TRBV18 and TRBJ1-3, with 8 bases fitting TRBD1. This CDR3 contains 17 residues. With 1 base clipped from V and 1 base from J, the junction kept 6 bases outside the gene matches. CDR1 is KGHSH, CDR2 LQKENI, per germline. The CDR3 sequence: CASSPRVDRASGNTIYF. The CDR3 nucleotides are TGTGCCAGCTCACCACGGGTGGACAGGGCGTCTGGAAACACCATATATTTT.

The genes are TRBV12-5 and TRBJ1-2, with 7 bases matching TRBD1. Germline V gene lookup returns CDR1 LGHNT and CDR2 FRNRAP. The CDR3 is 14 residues long. The junction had 6 bases not matched to a gene; V was cut back by 4 bases and J by 4 bases. CDR3 sequence reads: CASGSAGGSYGYTF. Here the CDR3 DNA reads TGTGCTAGTGGTTCCGCAGGGGGAAGCTATGGCTACACCTTC.

The V and J genes are TRBV27 and TRBJ1-1; D remains ambiguous. This CDR3 is built from 13 residues. The germline gives CDR1 MNHEY, CDR2 SMNVEV (reference sequence). The ends were cut back, 6 bases at V and 4 bases at J, with 12 bases in the middle. CDR3: CASRQEGGTEAFF. The CDR3 DNA follows: TGTGCCAGCAGGCAGGAGGGCGGCACTGAAGCTTTCTTT.

The J gene is TRBJ1-1, the V gene TRBV5-6; unclear D gene. V was clipped by 4 bases and J by 0 bases, with 4 bases between them. The CDR3 spans 12 residues. CDR1 and CDR2 (germline): SGHDT, YYEEEE. CDR3 in DNA: TGTGCCAGCAGCCGGCTGAACACTGAAGCTTTCTTT. Protein sequence: CASSRLNTEAFF.

This chain uses TRBV10-2 with TRBJ2-2, with unresolved D. V was pared by 5 bases and J by 5 bases, with 9 bases between. Germline V CDR1 and CDR2: WSHSY, SAAADI. This CDR3 contains 13 residues. CDR3 region: CASSLTPTGELFF. In DNA, the CDR3 is TGCGCCAGCAGTCTCACTCCGACCGGGGAGCTGTTTTTT.

This sequence joins TRBV5-1 and TRBJ2-5; TRBD1 matches 7 bases. With 0 bases clipped from V and 4 bases from J, the junction kept 0 bases outside the gene matches. The CDR3 contains 13 residues. Germline lookup yields CDR1 SGHRS and CDR2 YFSETQ. The CDR3 is CASSLGQGETQYF. CDR3 coding DNA: TGCGCCAGCAGCTTGGGACAGGGAGAGACCCAGTACTTC.

The V and J genes are TRBV6-5 and TRBJ1-2; 7 nucleotides agree with TRBD1. The length of the CDR3 is 15 residues. Germline lookup yields CDR1 MNHEY and CDR2 SVGAGI. The ends lost 4 bases at V and 9 bases at J; junction bases unmatched: 14. As DNA, the CDR3 is TGTGCCAGCAGTTCCTGGGACAGAGGGGCGAGAAGCTACACCTTC. Encoded protein: CASSSWDRGARSYTF.

The chain carries TRBV28 and TRBJ1-3; weak D call: TRBD1 (6 bases). V lost 4 bases and J lost 2, with 18 bases in between. The CDR3 has 17 residues. Germline lookup yields CDR1 MDHEN and CDR2 SYDVKM. The CDR3 region is CASSSGGAGRTGNTIYF. The CDR3 DNA reads as TGTGCCAGCAGTTCCGGGGGGGCAGGCCGAACTGGAAACACCATATATTTT.

The chain carries TRBV12-5 and TRBJ1-1; D is uncertain. The V end was cut by 7 bases, the J end by 2 bases, with 8 bases between. Germline V gene lookup returns CDR1 LGHNT and CDR2 FRNRAP. CDR3 length equals 12 residues. DNA for the CDR3: TGTGCTAGTGCCATGGGTAACACTGAAGCTTTCTTT. Protein product: CASAMGNTEAFF.